The rows below give T cell receptor beta chains drawn from one sample of a study of technical replicates of blood from a handful of donors. TCRdb's copy holds only in-frame clones and misses some; the assay was immunoSEQ multiplex PCR. The repertoire holds 60,000 to 90,000 clones, with approximately 96% as singletons. The sequenced sample consisted of T cells isolated from PBMCs. The receptors shown here come from a human donor in good health. Both conserved end residues are part of each CDR3. D genes are given only for firm matches. Clone size, where shown, is once, few, many, or a class for clones that have expanded.

clone_size j_call v_call d_call cdr3_aa cdr3_nt
. TRBJ2-3 TRBV11-1 TRBD2 CASDRAGGGTDTQYF TGTGCCAGCGACCGAGCGGGGGGCGGCACAGATACGCAGTATTTT
. TRBJ2-5 TRBV5-1 . CASSVEHLQGETQYF TGCGCCAGCAGCGTGGAACATTTGCAGGGGGAGACCCAGTACTTC
. TRBJ2-7 TRBV5-4 TRBD1 CASSGTGGPSSYEQYF TGTGCCAGCTCCGGGACAGGGGGCCCGAGCTCCTACGAGCAGTACTTC
. TRBJ1-1 TRBV9 . CASNPLGGPNTEAFF TGTGCCAGCAACCCTCTGGGGGGACCGAACACTGAAGCTTTCTTT
. TRBJ2-7 TRBV18 TRBD1 CASSPPGQETYEQYF TGTGCCAGCTCACCCCCGGGACAGGAGACCTACGAGCAGTACTTC
. TRBJ2-2 TRBV7-2 . CASSPARGGELFF TGTGCCAGCAGCCCTGCGCGGGGCGGGGAGCTGTTTTTT
. TRBJ1-1 TRBV30 . CAWSVGGAGIVGGAFF TGTGCCTGGAGTGTTGGCGGGGCCGGTATAGTTGGTGGAGCTTTCTTT
. TRBJ2-7 TRBV5-4 TRBD2 CASRVAGGIYEQYF TGTGCCAGCAGGGTAGCGGGAGGCATCTACGAGCAGTACTTC
. TRBJ2-2 TRBV6-6 TRBD1 CASSYGQDGELFF TGTGCCAGCAGTTACGGACAGGATGGGGAGCTGTTTTTT
. TRBJ1-5 TRBV4-2 . CASTPEGGGGNQPQHF TGTGCCAGCACCCCCGAAGGGGGAGGGGGCAATCAGCCCCAGCATTTT
. TRBJ2-7 TRBV28 TRBD1 CASSMLGTGGSYEQYF TGTGCCAGCAGCATGCTTGGGACAGGGGGGTCGTACGAGCAGTACTTC
once TRBJ1-1 TRBV2 . CASLQGRTEAFF TGTGCCAGCCTCCAGGGGCGGACTGAAGCTTTCTTT
. TRBJ1-2 TRBV4-2 TRBD1 CASSQEPNRGGYGYTF TGTGCCAGCAGCCAAGAACCCAACAGGGGGGGCTATGGCTACACCTTC
. TRBJ2-2 TRBV2 . CASRWGANTGELFF TGTGCCAGCAGGTGGGGAGCGAACACCGGGGAGCTGTTTTTT
. TRBJ2-1 TRBV15 . CATSTRRSDGNEQFF TGTGCCACCAGCACCAGGCGATCCGATGGCAATGAGCAGTTCTTC
. TRBJ1-2 TRBV12-5 TRBD1 CASGPPQGYYGYTF TGTGCTAGTGGCCCCCCACAGGGGTACTATGGCTACACCTTC
. TRBJ2-1 TRBV2 . CASRKGAGYEQFF TGTGCCAGCAGGAAGGGTGCGGGCTATGAGCAGTTCTTC
. TRBJ2-1 TRBV28 TRBD2 CASSSLAGGPYEQFF TGTGCCAGCAGTTCACTAGCGGGAGGGCCTTATGAGCAGTTCTTC
. TRBJ2-1 TRBV10-3 . CAIRDVGGLSAYNEQFF TGTGCCATCAGGGACGTTGGGGGCCTCTCTGCCTACAATGAGCAGTTCTTC
. TRBJ2-5 TRBV15 . CATSQGGKTGVEETQYF TGTGCCACCAGCCAAGGGGGCAAGACGGGGGTGGAAGAGACCCAGTACTTC
. TRBJ2-5 TRBV4-2 TRBD2 CASSLAGLAGGEQETQYF TGTGCCAGCAGCCTTGCTGGCCTAGCGGGAGGGGAGCAAGAGACCCAGTACTTC
. TRBJ2-2 TRBV27 . CASSLSPGELFF TGTGCCAGCAGTTTAAGCCCCGGGGAGCTGTTTTTT
few TRBJ2-1 TRBV12-5 TRBD2 CASSAAGVNEQFF TGTGCTAGTAGTGCAGCGGGAGTGAACGAGCAGTTCTTC
once TRBJ2-1 TRBV7-8 TRBD2 CASSLSPLAGGNEQFF TGTGCCAGCAGCTTGTCTCCACTAGCGGGAGGCAATGAGCAGTTCTTC
. TRBJ1-1 TRBV29-1 . CSVRAAGKGVGTEAFF TGCAGCGTTAGGGCGGCAGGGAAGGGGGTGGGCACTGAAGCTTTCTTT
. TRBJ1-2 TRBV15 . CATSRDFPGTTNYGYTF TGTGCCACCAGCAGAGATTTCCCAGGCACAACTAACTATGGCTACACCTTC
. TRBJ2-1 TRBV11-1 TRBD2 CASSPRRAGGLDEQFF TGTGCCAGCAGCCCCCGCCGGGCGGGAGGCCTCGATGAGCAGTTCTTC
. TRBJ1-6 TRBV6-4 . CASSSNGEESPLHF TGTGCCAGCAGTTCCAACGGGGAGGAATCACCCCTCCACTTT
. TRBJ2-1 TRBV5-1 TRBD2 CASSTRLAGTNEQFF TGCGCCAGCAGCACCCGACTAGCGGGGACCAATGAGCAGTTCTTC
. TRBJ2-1 TRBV6-5 TRBD2 CASRHGGGRMNEQFF TGTGCCAGCAGGCATGGGGGCGGGAGGATGAATGAGCAGTTCTTC
. TRBJ2-1 TRBV25-1 TRBD2 CASSEKAGGGAGEQFF TGTGCCAGCAGTGAGAAGGCGGGAGGGGGGGCTGGTGAGCAGTTCTTC
. TRBJ1-5 TRBV2 . CASSPLRFSRNQPQHF TGTGCCAGCAGTCCCTTACGGTTCTCGCGCAATCAGCCCCAGCATTTT
. TRBJ1-2 TRBV6-5 TRBD1 CASRRDRGYGYTF TGTGCCAGCAGGCGGGACAGGGGTTATGGCTACACCTTC
once TRBJ2-7 TRBV27 . CASSPTTKTYEQYF TGTGCCAGCAGTCCAACGACAAAGACCTACGAGCAGTACTTC
. TRBJ2-7 TRBV5-1 TRBD2 CASTVATTGTSGESSYEQYF TGCGCCAGCACCGTGGCCACCACAGGTACTAGCGGGGAAAGCTCCTACGAGCAGTACTTC
once TRBJ1-1 TRBV28 . CASEPGLYTEAFF TGTGCCAGTGAACCAGGGTTGTACACTGAAGCTTTCTTT
. TRBJ2-1 TRBV7-8 . CASSLHSSYNEQFF TGTGCCAGCAGCTTACATAGCTCCTACAATGAGCAGTTCTTC
. TRBJ2-7 TRBV28 . CASSFFAYEQYF TGTGCCAGCAGTTTCTTTGCCTACGAGCAGTACTTC
. TRBJ1-2 TRBV5-1 . CASSLGQGRDYGYTF TGCGCCAGCAGCTTGGGGCAAGGCAGGGACTATGGCTACACCTTC
. TRBJ1-5 TRBV5-6 . CASSSLGRGPQHF TGTGCCAGCAGCTCCTTGGGTCGAGGCCCCCAGCATTTT
. TRBJ2-1 TRBV4-1 . CASSQTLVNEQFF TGCGCCAGCAGCCAAACCTTAGTAAATGAGCAGTTCTTC